This is a list of T cell receptor beta chains from one sample in a study of molecular identifiers for immune sequencing clone quantification. Each CDR3 protein is one row after TCRdb ran MiXCR on the PCR reads. This table has around 470,000 distinct CDR3 sequences, 20% to 25% appearing once. Sequencing was performed on naive CD8+ T cells from blood, with Jurkat cell RNA spiked in. The receptors originated from a human donor in good health. Some libraries in this study had Jurkat cell RNA spiked in. The CDR3 runs from the conserved cysteine through the conserved F or W. The order of the fields is V gene, J gene, CDR3 protein.

v_gene: TRBV30; j_gene: TRBJ2-3; CDR3aa: CAWSSGVPGTDTQYF
v_gene: TRBV6-5; j_gene: TRBJ2-2; CDR3aa: CASSRTGTGSLVTVSGELFF
v_gene: TRBV28; j_gene: TRBJ2-5; CDR3aa: CASSPFTTEGEETQYF
v_gene: TRBV11-2; j_gene: TRBJ2-5; CDR3aa: CASSRPVEESQYF
v_gene: TRBV12-3/TRBV12-4; j_gene: TRBJ2-5; CDR3aa: CASKWGLQETQYF
v_gene: TRBV2; j_gene: TRBJ2-3; CDR3aa: CASRKGASGTITDTQYF
v_gene: TRBV6-5; j_gene: TRBJ2-2; CDR3aa: CASSPGIGTNTGELFF
v_gene: TRBV6-2/TRBV6-3; j_gene: TRBJ2-7; CDR3aa: CASSRDFYEQYF
v_gene: TRBV7-9; j_gene: TRBJ2-5; CDR3aa: CASSSGGSLETQYF
v_gene: TRBV5-5; j_gene: TRBJ2-1; CDR3aa: CASSFGGSPINEQFF
v_gene: TRBV28; j_gene: TRBJ2-3; CDR3aa: CASSLYPTGPTDTQYF
v_gene: TRBV27; j_gene: TRBJ2-7; CDR3aa: CASSLKDPGPYEQYF
v_gene: TRBV4-1; j_gene: TRBJ2-7; CDR3aa: CASSQVVGTSYEQYF
v_gene: TRBV12-3/TRBV12-4; j_gene: TRBJ1-2; CDR3aa: CASSWDRVYGYTF
v_gene: TRBV9; j_gene: TRBJ2-1; CDR3aa: CASSVAGEQFF
v_gene: TRBV4-1; j_gene: TRBJ2-5; CDR3aa: CAGSQDGQGWETQYF
v_gene: TRBV5-4; j_gene: TRBJ2-2; CDR3aa: CASSFGLENTGELFF
v_gene: TRBV10-2; j_gene: TRBJ2-7; CDR3aa: CASSESRLGEQYF
v_gene: TRBV29-1; j_gene: TRBJ2-5; CDR3aa: CSVVIDRQETRYF
v_gene: TRBV19; j_gene: TRBJ2-6; CDR3aa: CAIDRSRSGANVLTF
v_gene: TRBV12-3/TRBV12-4; j_gene: TRBJ1-1; CDR3aa: CASLSGVSEAFF
v_gene: TRBV24-1; j_gene: TRBJ2-7; CDR3aa: CATSDGTSGNPYEQYF